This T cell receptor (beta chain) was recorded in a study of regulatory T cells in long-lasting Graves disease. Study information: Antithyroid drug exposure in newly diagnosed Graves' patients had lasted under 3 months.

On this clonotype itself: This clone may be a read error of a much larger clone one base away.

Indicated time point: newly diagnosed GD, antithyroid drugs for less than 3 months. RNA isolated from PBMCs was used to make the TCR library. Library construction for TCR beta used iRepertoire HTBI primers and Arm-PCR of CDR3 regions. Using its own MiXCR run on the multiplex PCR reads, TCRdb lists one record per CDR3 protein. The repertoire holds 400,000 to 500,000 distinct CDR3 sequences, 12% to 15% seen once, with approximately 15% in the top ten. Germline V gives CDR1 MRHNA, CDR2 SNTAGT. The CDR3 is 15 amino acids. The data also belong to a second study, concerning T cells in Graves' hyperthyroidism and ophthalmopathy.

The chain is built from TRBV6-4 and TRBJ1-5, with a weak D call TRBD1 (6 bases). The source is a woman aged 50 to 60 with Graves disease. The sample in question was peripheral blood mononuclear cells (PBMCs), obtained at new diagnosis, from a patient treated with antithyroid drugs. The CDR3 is CVSRHRDTSNQPQHF. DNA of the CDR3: TGTGTCAGCAGACACAGGGATACGAGCAATCAGCCCCAGCATTTT.